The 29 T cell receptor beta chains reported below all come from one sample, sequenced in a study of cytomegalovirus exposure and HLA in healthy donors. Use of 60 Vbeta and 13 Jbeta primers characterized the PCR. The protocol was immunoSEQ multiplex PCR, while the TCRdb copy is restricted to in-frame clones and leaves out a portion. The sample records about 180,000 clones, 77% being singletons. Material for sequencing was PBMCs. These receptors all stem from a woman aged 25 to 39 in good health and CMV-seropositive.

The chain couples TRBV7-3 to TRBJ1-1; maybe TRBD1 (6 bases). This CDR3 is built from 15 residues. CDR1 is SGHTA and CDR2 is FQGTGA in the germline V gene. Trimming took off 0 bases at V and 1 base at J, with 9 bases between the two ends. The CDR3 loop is CASSLTGQANTEAFF. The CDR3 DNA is TGTGCCAGCAGCTTAACGGGACAAGCGAACACTGAAGCTTTCTTT.

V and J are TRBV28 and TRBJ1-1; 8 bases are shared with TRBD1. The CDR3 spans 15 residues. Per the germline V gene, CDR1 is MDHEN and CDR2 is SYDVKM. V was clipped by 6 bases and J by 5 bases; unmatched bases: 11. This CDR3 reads CASSPGQGAVTEAFF. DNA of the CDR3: TGTGCCAGCAGCCCGGGCCAGGGGGCGGTGACTGAAGCTTTCTTT.

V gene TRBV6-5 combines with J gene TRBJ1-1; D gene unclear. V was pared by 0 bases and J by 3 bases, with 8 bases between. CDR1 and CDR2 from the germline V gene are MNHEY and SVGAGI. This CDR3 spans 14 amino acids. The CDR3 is CASSYSDRDTEAFF. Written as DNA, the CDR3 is TGTGCCAGCAGTTACTCGGATCGGGACACTGAAGCTTTCTTT.

CDR3 nucleotides: TGTGCCAGCAGTTTAAGGGGGAGTGTTACAGATACGCAGTATTTT. Its translation: CASSLRGSVTDTQYF. V usage is TRBV28 and J usage is TRBJ2-3; tentatively, D is TRBD1 (6 bases). This CDR3 contains 15 residues. The germline gives CDR1 MDHEN, CDR2 SYDVKM. The V and J ends lost 2 bases and 3 bases respectively, with 12 bases between them.

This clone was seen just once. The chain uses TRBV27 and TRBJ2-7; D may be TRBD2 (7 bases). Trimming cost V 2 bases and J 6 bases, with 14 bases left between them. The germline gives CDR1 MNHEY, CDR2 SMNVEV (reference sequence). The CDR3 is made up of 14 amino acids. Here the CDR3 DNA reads TGTGCCAGCAGTTTAGGGGGGGCGCAGGCCGAGCAGTACTTC. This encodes CASSLGGAQAEQYF.

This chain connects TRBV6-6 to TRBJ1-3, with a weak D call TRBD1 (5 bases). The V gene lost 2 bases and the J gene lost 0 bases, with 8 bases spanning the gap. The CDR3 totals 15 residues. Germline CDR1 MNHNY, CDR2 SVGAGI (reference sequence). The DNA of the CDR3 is TGTGCCAGCAGTTACCTCCAGGGCTCTGGAAACACCATATATTTT. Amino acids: CASSYLQGSGNTIYF.

The CDR3 DNA sequence: TGCAGCGTCGGGACAGGGAAGGACTATGGCTACACCTTC. Its protein is CSVGTGKDYGYTF. This chain joins TRBV29-1 and TRBJ1-2, with 9 bases lining up with TRBD1. This CDR3 has 13 residues. Losses at the gene ends were 6 bases for V and 3 bases for J; bases not matched to a gene: 5. Germline V gene sequence: CDR1 SQVTM, CDR2 ANQGSEA.

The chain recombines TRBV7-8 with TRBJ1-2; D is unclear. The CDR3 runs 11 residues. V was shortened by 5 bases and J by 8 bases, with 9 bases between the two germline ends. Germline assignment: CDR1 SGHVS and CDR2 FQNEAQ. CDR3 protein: CASSPARGYTF. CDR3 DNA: TGTGCCAGCAGCCCTGCGCGGGGCTACACCTTC. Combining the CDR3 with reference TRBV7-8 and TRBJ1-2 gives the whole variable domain GAGVSQSPRYKVAKRGQDVALRCDPISGHVSLFWYQQALGQGPEFLTYFQNEAQLDKSGLPSDRFFAERPEGSVSTLKIQRTQQEDSAVYLCASSPARGYTFGSGTRLTVV.

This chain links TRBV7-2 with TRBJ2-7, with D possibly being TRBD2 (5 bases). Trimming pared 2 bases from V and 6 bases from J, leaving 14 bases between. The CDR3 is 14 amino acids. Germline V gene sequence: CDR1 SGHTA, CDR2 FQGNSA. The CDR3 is CASSLYLSGGEQYF. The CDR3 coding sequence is TGTGCCAGCAGCTTATACCTCTCAGGAGGCGAGCAGTACTTC.

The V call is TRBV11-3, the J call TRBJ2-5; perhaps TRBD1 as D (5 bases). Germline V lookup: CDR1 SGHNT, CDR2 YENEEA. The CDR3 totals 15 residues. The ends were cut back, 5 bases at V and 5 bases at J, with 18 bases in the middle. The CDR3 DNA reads TGTGCCAGCAGCCAGGGCCCGACGGTTCGCGAGACCCAGTACTTC. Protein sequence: CASSQGPTVRETQYF.

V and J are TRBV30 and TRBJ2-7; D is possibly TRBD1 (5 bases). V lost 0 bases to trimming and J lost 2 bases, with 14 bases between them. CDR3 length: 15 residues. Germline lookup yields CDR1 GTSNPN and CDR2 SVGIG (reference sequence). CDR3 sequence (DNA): TGTGCCTGGAGTGTACAGGCGGTACCAACCTACGAGCAGTACTTC. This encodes CAWSVQAVPTYEQYF.

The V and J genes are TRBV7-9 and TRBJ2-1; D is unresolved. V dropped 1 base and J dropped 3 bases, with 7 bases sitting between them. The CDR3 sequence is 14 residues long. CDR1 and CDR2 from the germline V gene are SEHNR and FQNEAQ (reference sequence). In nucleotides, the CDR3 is TGTGCCAGCAGCTTAGTGGCGGACTACAATGAGCAGTTCTTC. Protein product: CASSLVADYNEQFF.

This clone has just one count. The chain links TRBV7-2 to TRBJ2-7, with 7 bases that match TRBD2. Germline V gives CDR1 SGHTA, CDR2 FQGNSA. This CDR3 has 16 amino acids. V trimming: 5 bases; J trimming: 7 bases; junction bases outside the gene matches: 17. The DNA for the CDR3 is TGTGCCAGCAGCCCTTCCACTAGCGTCCCTATACGAGAGCAGTACTTC. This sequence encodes CASSPSTSVPIREQYF.

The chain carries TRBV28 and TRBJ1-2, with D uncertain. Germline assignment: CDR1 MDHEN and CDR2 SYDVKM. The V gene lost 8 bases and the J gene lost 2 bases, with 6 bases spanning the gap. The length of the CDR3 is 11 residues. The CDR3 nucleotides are TGTGCCAGCGTAGAAAACTATGGCTACACCTTC. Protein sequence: CASVENYGYTF.

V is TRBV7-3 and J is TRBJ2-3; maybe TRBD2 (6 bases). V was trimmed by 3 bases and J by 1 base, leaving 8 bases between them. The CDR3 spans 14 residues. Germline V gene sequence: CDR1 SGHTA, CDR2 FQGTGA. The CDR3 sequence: CASSFGGGTDTQYF. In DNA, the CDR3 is TGTGCCAGCAGCTTTGGCGGGGGCACAGATACGCAGTATTTT.

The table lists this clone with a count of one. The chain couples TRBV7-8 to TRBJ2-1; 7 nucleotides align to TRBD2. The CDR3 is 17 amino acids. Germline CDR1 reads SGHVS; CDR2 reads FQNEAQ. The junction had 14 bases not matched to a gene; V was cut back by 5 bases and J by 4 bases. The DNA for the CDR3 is TGTGCCAGCAGCCTCCGGCGAGCTAGCGGCCTGTACAATGAGCAGTTCTTC. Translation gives CASSLRRASGLYNEQFF.

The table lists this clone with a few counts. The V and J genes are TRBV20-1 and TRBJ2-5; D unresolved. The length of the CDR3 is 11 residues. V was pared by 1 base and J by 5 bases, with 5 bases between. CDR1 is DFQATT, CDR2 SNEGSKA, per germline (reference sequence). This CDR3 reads CSARGQETQYF. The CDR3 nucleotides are TGCAGTGCTAGAGGCCAGGAGACCCAGTACTTC.

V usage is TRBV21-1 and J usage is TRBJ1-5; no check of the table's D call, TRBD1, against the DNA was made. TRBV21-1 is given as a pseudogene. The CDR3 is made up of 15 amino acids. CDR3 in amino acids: CASSKGQRTVQPQHF. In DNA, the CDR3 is TGTGCCAGCAGCAAGGGACAGCGGACGGTTCAGCCCCAGCATTTT.

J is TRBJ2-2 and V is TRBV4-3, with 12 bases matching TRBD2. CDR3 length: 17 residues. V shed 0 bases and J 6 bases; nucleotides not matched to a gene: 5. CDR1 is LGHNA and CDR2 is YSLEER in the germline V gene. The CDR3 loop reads CASSQERLAGAAGELFF. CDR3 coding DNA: TGCGCCAGCAGCCAAGAACGACTAGCGGGAGCTGCCGGGGAGCTGTTTTTT.

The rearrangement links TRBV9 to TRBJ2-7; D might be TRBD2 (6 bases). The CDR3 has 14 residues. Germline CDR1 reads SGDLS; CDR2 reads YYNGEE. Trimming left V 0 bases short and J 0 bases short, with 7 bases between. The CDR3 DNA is TGTGCCAGCAGCGTAGACGGGAGCTCCTACGAGCAGTACTTC. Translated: CASSVDGSSYEQYF.

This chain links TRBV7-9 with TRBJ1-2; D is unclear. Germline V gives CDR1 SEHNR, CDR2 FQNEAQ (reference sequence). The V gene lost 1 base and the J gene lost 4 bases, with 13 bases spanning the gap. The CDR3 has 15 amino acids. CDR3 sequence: CASSLVAEYLYGYTF. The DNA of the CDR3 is TGTGCCAGCAGCTTAGTAGCAGAATACCTCTATGGCTACACCTTC. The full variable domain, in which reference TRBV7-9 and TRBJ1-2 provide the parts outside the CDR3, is DTGVSQNPRHKITKRGQNVTFRCDPISEHNRLYWYRQTLGQGPEFLTYFQNEAQLEKSRLLSDRFSAERPKGSFSTLEIQRTEQGDSAMYLCASSLVAEYLYGYTFGSGTRLTVV.

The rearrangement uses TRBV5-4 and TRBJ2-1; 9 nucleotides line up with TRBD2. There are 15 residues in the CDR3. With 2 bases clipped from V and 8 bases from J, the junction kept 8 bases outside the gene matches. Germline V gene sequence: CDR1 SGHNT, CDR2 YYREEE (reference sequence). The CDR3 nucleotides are TGTGCCAGCAGCTTTTATATAGCGGGAGCGGATGAGCAGTTCTTC. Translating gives CASSFYIAGADEQFF.

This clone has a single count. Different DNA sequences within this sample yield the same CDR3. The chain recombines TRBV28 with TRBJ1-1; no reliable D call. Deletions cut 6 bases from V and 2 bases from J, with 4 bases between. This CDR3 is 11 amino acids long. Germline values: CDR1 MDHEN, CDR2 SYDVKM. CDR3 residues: CASSVNTEAFF. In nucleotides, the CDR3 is TGTGCCAGCAGCGTAAACACTGAAGCTTTCTTT. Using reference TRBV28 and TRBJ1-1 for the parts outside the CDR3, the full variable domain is DVKVTQSSRYLVKRTGEKVFLECVQDMDHENMFWYRQDPGLGLRLIYFSYDVKMKEKGDIPEGYSVSREKKERFSLILESASTNQTSMYLCASSVNTEAFFGQGTRLTVV.

The CDR3 loop reads CASSLGRGPDTQYF. The CDR3 bases are TGTGCCAGCAGCTTAGGAAGAGGGCCAGATACGCAGTATTTT. The V gene is TRBV5-8, the J gene TRBJ2-3; tentative D call: TRBD2 (5 bases). V was trimmed by 2 bases and J by 4 bases, leaving 11 bases between them. CDR3 size: 14 residues. Germline V lookup: CDR1 SGHTS, CDR2 YDEGEE.

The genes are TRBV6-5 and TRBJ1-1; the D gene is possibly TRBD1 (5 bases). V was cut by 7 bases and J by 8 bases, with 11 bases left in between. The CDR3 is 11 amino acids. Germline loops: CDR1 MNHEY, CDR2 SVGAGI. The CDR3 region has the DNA TGTGCCAGCACCCAGGGTGGGGAAGCTTTCTTT. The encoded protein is CASTQGGEAFF.

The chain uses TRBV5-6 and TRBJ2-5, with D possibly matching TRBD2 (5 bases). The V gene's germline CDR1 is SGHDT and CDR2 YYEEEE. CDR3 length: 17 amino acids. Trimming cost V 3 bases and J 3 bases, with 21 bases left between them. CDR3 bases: TGTGCCAGCAGCTGGCTGACGGCCGGAGGAATTAAAGAGACCCAGTACTTC. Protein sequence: CASSWLTAGGIKETQYF.

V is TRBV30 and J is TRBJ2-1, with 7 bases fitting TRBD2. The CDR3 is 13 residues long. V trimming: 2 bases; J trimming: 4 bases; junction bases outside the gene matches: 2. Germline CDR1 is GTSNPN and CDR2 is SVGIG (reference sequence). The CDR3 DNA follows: TGTGCCTGGAGTCGACTAGCTTACAATGAGCAGTTCTTC. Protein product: CAWSRLAYNEQFF.

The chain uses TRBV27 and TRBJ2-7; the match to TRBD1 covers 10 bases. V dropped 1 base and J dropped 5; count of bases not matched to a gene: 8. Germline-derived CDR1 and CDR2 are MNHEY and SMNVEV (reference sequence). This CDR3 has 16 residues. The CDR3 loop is CASSLYRTGGLHEQYF. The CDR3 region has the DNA TGTGCCAGCAGTTTATACCGGACAGGGGGGCTACACGAGCAGTACTTC.

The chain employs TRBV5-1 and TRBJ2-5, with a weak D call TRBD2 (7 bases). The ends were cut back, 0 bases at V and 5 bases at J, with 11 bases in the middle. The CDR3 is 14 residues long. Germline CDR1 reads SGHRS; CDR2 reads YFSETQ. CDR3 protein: CASSLEQGGETQYF. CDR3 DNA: TGCGCCAGCAGCTTGGAACAGGGAGGGGAGACCCAGTACTTC.